The 15 T cell receptor beta chains listed next were all sequenced from one sample in a study of vaccination and CD4 T cells after COVID-19. The sample's treatment: roughly nine-day PBMC culture with coronavirus spike peptide pools or control peptides (ViraFEST assay). For these receptors, no antigen is known. With the Oncomine TCR Beta short-read assay, DNA from cultured CD4+ T cells was sequenced. Using its own MiXCR run on the PCR reads, TCRdb lists one record per CDR3 protein. The sample yields 15,000 to 16,000 distinct CDR3 sequences, around 73% seen once. The source material was CD4+ T cells from blood, cultured in vitro. The origin of the receptors is a human donor who had recovered from COVID-19.

J is TRBJ2-4 and V is TRBV6-1, with a possible D match to TRBD1 (6 bases). The CDR3 is 14 residues long. Germline CDR1 and CDR2: MNHNS and SASEGT. V was cut by 9 bases and J by 7 bases, with 19 bases left in between. CDR3 residues: CASQTGSTGNIQYF. The DNA for the CDR3 is TGTGCCAGTCAAACAGGGTCCACAGGGAACATTCAGTACTTC.

V gene TRBV7-2 combines with J gene TRBJ2-1, with unresolved D. The ends were cut back, 5 bases at V and 11 bases at J, with 16 bases in the middle. Per germline, CDR1 SGHTA and CDR2 FQGNSA. The CDR3 sequence is 13 residues long. The CDR3 loop is CASSPTGRPQQFF. DNA of the CDR3: TGTGCCAGCAGCCCCACGGGCCGTCCCCAGCAGTTCTTC.

This clonotype was counted once. V is TRBV20-1 and J is TRBJ1-1; D is unresolved. The CDR3 is made up of 11 amino acids. Trimming pared 8 bases from V and 7 bases from J, leaving 14 bases between. Germline-derived CDR1 and CDR2 are DFQATT and SNEGSKA (reference sequence). The CDR3 DNA is TGCAGTCCCCTTGGGGATATTGAAGCTTTCTTT. It encodes CSPLGDIEAFF.

The V gene is TRBV20-1, the J gene TRBJ2-1; 9 bases fit TRBD1. The CDR3 runs to 17 residues. The trim removed 0 bases at V and 7 bases at J, leaving 13 bases unmatched. Per the germline V gene, CDR1 is DFQATT and CDR2 is SNEGSKA (reference sequence). CDR3 residues: CSAREEGFTGGGNEQFF. For the CDR3, the DNA is TGCAGTGCTAGAGAGGAAGGGTTTACAGGGGGCGGGAATGAGCAGTTCTTC.

This clonotype has only a few counts. The chain employs TRBV6-1 and TRBJ2-7; 9 bases are a match to TRBD1. The junction had 11 bases not matched to a gene; V was cut back by 7 bases and J by 4 bases. The CDR3 has 15 amino acids. Germline CDR1 is MNHNS and CDR2 is SASEGT. The CDR3 protein is CASNQPGQGVYEQYF. The CDR3 DNA reads as TGTGCCAGCAACCAACCGGGACAGGGAGTGTACGAGCAGTACTTC.

In nucleotides, the CDR3 is TGTGCCAGCAGCTTACAGGGAGCCAAAGAGGGCTACACCTTC. It encodes CASSLQGAKEGYTF. The chain has TRBV5-8 and TRBJ1-2; TRBD1 might be the D (6 bases). V was pared by 2 bases and J by 8 bases, with 16 bases between. The CDR3 is 14 residues long. The germline V gene encodes CDR1 SGHTS and CDR2 YDEGEE.

The chain has TRBV6-5 and TRBJ2-1; 14 nucleotides match TRBD2. Germline values: CDR1 MNHEY, CDR2 SVGAGI. The CDR3 totals 18 residues. J was trimmed by 3 bases and V by 0 bases; bases with no gene match: 4. The DNA for the CDR3 is TGTGCCAGCAGTTACTCTTTCGGACTAGCGGGAGGCTACAATGAGCAGTTCTTC. Encoded protein: CASSYSFGLAGGYNEQFF.

This sequence joins TRBV15 and TRBJ2-5; the D gene is possibly TRBD2 (6 bases). This CDR3 spans 15 amino acids. V dropped 0 bases and J dropped 4 bases, with 12 bases sitting between them. CDR1 is LNHNV, CDR2 YYDKDF, per germline (reference sequence). CDR3 in amino acids: CATSRDWGGGETQYF. Written as DNA, the CDR3 is TGTGCCACCAGCAGAGATTGGGGAGGTGGAGAGACCCAGTACTTC.

The CDR3 sequence is CASSLDRSADTQYF. The CDR3 DNA follows: TGTGCCAGCAGCTTAGACAGGTCGGCAGATACGCAGTATTTT. The J gene is TRBJ2-3, the V gene TRBV7-2; a weak D match, TRBD1 (5 bases). The V and J ends lost 1 base and 4 bases respectively, with 9 bases between them. The germline V gene encodes CDR1 SGHTA and CDR2 FQGNSA. The CDR3 has 14 amino acids.

V and J are TRBV21-1 and TRBJ1-5. TRBV21-1 represents a pseudogene. The CDR3 consists of 8 residues. The CDR3 DNA is TGTGCCAACCAGCCCCAGCATTTT. Residues: CANQPQHF.

This clonotype was observed once. CDR3: CASSPLAGDGANVLTF. The CDR3 region has the DNA TGTGCCAGCTCACCTTTGGCGGGAGATGGGGCCAACGTCCTGACTTTC. This chain joins TRBV18 and TRBJ2-6; TRBD2 agrees at 7 bases. Germline V lookup: CDR1 KGHSH, CDR2 LQKENI. This CDR3 is 16 amino acids long. The junction had 5 bases not matched to a gene; V was cut back by 3 bases and J by 3 bases.

The chain uses TRBV6-5 and TRBJ2-3; 7 positions agree with TRBD1. Trimming took 3 bases from V and 5 from J; bases not matched to a gene: 5. There are 14 residues in the CDR3. Germline CDR1 MNHEY, CDR2 SVGAGI. The CDR3 DNA is TGTGCCAGCAGTTATCTCTCAGGGGGAGATACGCAGTATTTT. Its protein is CASSYLSGGDTQYF.

The chain joins TRBV28 to TRBJ1-2; TRBD1 might be the D (5 bases). Germline V CDR1 and CDR2: MDHEN, SYDVKM. The CDR3 runs 16 residues. V lost 5 bases, J lost 0 bases, and 16 bases lay in between. The CDR3 DNA follows: TGTGCCAGCAGTCCTCCGGGACCGCAAGCTAACTATGGCTACACCTTC. Translation: CASSPPGPQANYGYTF.

The chain couples TRBV7-9 to TRBJ2-7, with a possible D match to TRBD1 (5 bases). CDR3 length: 14 amino acids. CDR1 SEHNR and CDR2 FQNEAQ come from the germline V gene (reference sequence). Trimming took 2 bases from V and 2 from J, leaving 10 bases between them. The CDR3 bases are TGTGCCAGCAGCTTAAGGGGTTCCACCTACGAGCAGTACTTC. Translating gives CASSLRGSTYEQYF.

This chain connects TRBV25-1 to TRBJ1-1; D remains unclear. The V and J ends lost 4 bases and 5 bases respectively, with 8 bases between them. Germline assignment: CDR1 MGHDK and CDR2 SYGVNS. CDR3 length equals 12 residues. In DNA form, the CDR3 reads TGTGCCAGCAGTGCCCCGGGGACTGAAGCTTTCTTT. Protein sequence: CASSAPGTEAFF.